This TCR beta chain was sequenced for a study of CD8+ T cells in alopecia areata (dated by TCRdb to 2016 to 2019). With regard to the full study: Treated patients were enrolled in an open-label pilot trial of oral tofacitinib at 5 to 10 mg twice daily for moderate-to-severe alopecia areata. Scalp tissue and sorted CD4+ and CD8+ peripheral blood T cells from patchy and totalis/universalis alopecia areata patients and from healthy controls were covered by human TCRbeta sequencing. High-throughput TCRbeta sequencing was used to examine T cell clonal expansion in alopecia areata in both the C3H/HeJ mouse model and human patients. Scalp clonality was compared across normal scalp (n=4), patchy alopecia areata scalp (n=8), and alopecia totalis/universalis scalp (n=8). The RNA source kit depended on sample type: the PAXgene miRNA kit for fixed scalp, the miRNeasy kit for PBMCs, and the RNeasy kit for mouse skin. Amplification of TCRbeta CDR3 regions was done by immunoSEQ multiplex PCR using 35 Vbeta forward primers and 13 Jbeta reverse primers. In treated patients, disease severity was measured using the SALT score, which gives the percentage of scalp surface area affected. Patients on tofacitinib were biopsied at baseline and after 4 and 24 weeks of treatment, and several of the patients also had a later scalp biopsy. Tofacitinib was given for 6 to 18 months, followed by 6 months of follow-up off drug to assess delayed response and recurrence. What the work shows at the level of the full study, not this receptor alone: During tofacitinib treatment, many expanded lesional clones remained in scalp and blood, and this persistence may partly explain relapse after treatment is stopped. Compared with mice, TCR sequences shared between patients were less clear, possibly partly because of HLA diversity across the patient population. Compared with normal scalp, lesional scalp, particularly in alopecia totalis/universalis, had higher clonality and more expanded CD8+ clones, which suggests antigenic drive. Because the treated cohort was small and had just a single nonresponder, larger studies are needed to establish links between baseline CD8+ expansion and response. Unlike mouse skin, where gammadelta T cells dominate, normal human skin contains resident alphabeta T cells that get sequenced too, which complicates analysis of the scalp TCR repertoire. Tofacitinib significantly decreased scalp clonality and the number of expanded CD8+ clones among the top 100 scalp clones.

Regarding this clone: What antigen it recognizes has not been identified. Base qualities are not at hand, and no much larger clone is one base apart.

Library creation used the immunoSEQ multiplex PCR assay. To provide template for TCR sequencing, every sample had RNA extracted and reverse transcribed into cDNA. SuperScript III was used for first-strand cDNA synthesis, primed with a 2:1 mix of oligo-dT and random hexamers. A synthetic immune receptor repertoire was used to measure amplification bias, and any remaining bias was corrected computationally. In the authors' own workflow: After raw reads were preprocessed to remove errors, the CDR3 was defined following IMGT conventions as running from the conserved cysteine to phenylalanine. Clonality was computed as 1 minus the Shannon entropy, with the entropy normalized by log2 of the number of productive unique TCRs. Whether scalp clones were CD4 or CD8 was inferred by matching scalp TCRbeta sequences against CD4 and CD8 repertoires sorted from blood. Imported from immuneACCESS, the table was reduced by TCRdb to in-frame sequences with V and J called. These copies leave out some clones; in studies compared against another copy, an unresolved V gene accounts for under half, and the cause of the remainder is not known. D and trimming were read from the DNA, whereas the V and J calls and clone size are those reported in that table. The table for this sample lists about 100,000 clones; roughly 56% of them were counted only once. Together, the top ten hold about a sixth of the sample.

V is reduced by 10 bases and J by 0 bases, leaving a spacing of 7 bases between them. For CDR1 and CDR2, the germline V gene lists MNHEY and SVGAGI. The CDR3 holds 11 amino acids from the cysteine to the phenylalanine. Kept here is only the CDR3 DNA, which spans 33 bases and is read in frame from base 1. What the treatment or condition label conveys for this sample: oral pan-JAK inhibitor, 5-10 mg twice daily. Lesional scalp punch biopsies and peripheral blood were collected from alopecia areata patients. After PBMCs were isolated by density centrifugation and stained for CD3, CD4 and CD8, a FACSAria was used to sort CD4+ and CD8+ T cells.

The sequencing used CD8+ T cells sorted from blood, collected around week 55, from a patient treated with tofacitinib. The receptor comes from a human donor with alopecia areata. This chain joins TRBV6-5 to TRBJ2-7; possibly the D gene is TRBD2, per 6 matching bases. In nucleotide form, the sequence is TGTGCCACCGGGAGCTCCTACGAGCAGTACTTC. Translated, this gives CATGSSYEQYF.